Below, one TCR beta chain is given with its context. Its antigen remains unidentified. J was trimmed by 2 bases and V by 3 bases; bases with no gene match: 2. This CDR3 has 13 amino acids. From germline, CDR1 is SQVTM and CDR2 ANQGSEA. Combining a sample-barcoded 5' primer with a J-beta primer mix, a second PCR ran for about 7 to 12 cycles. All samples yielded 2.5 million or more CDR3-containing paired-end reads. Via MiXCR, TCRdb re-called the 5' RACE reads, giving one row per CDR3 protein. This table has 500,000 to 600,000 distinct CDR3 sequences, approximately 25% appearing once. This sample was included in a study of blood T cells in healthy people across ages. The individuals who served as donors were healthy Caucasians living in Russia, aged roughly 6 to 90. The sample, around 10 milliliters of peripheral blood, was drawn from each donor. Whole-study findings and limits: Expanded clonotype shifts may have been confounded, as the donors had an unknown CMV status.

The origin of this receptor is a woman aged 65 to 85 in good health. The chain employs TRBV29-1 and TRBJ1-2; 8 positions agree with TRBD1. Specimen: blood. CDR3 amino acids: CSVEGQANYGYTF. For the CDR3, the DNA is TGCAGCGTTGAGGGACAGGCCAACTATGGCTACACCTTC.